A selection of T cell receptor beta chains follows, all from one sample in a study of blood T cell repertoires in COVID-19. TCRdb's table, derived via immunoSEQ multiplex PCR, lists solely in-frame clones and lacks some. The table shows over 200,000 clones, with 85% to 90% occurring only once. Sequencing input: PBMCs or T cells enriched from blood (not recorded which). All receptors derive from a man aged 18 to 29 who had recovered from COVID-19. Each CDR3 is given with its conserved first and last residue. Each record gives: CDR3 DNA, CDR3 protein, D gene, J gene, V gene, clone size. A D gene is named only where the DNA matches it firmly. Clone size is stated in some rows and not others, as once, few, many or a class when expanded.

TGTGCCAGCAGTTCCAGGGGGCGAGGCACAGATACGCAGTATTTT | CASSSRGRGTDTQYF | TRBD1 | TRBJ2-3 | TRBV27 | NA
TGTGCCAGCAGTTTATCTAGCGGGAGGTACGAGCAGTACTTC | CASSLSSGRYEQYF | TRBD2 | TRBJ2-7 | TRBV27 | few
TGTGCCTGGAGTGTATCTGGACAGCTAGGAAACACCATATATTTT | CAWSVSGQLGNTIYF | NA | TRBJ1-3 | TRBV30 | NA
TGTGCCAGCAGCTTGTCGCGCTGGGGGGGGCCTAACTATGGCTACACCTTC | CASSLSRWGGPNYGYTF | NA | TRBJ1-2 | TRBV5-6 | NA
TGTGCCAGCTCACCACCCACAGGGCCAGACTATGGCTACACCTTC | CASSPPTGPDYGYTF | NA | TRBJ1-2 | TRBV18 | few
TGTGCCAGTAGTACCCGGAGTAGCTCCTACGAGCAGTACTTC | CASSTRSSSYEQYF | NA | TRBJ2-7 | TRBV19 | once
TGTGCCAGCAGCGGTGGACTAGCGGAAAACTACGAGCAGTACTTC | CASSGGLAENYEQYF | TRBD2 | TRBJ2-7 | TRBV6-5 | NA
TGTGCCAGCAGCTTCTTGGGACACTATAATGAAAAACTGTTTTTT | CASSFLGHYNEKLFF | NA | TRBJ1-4 | TRBV7-8 | NA
TGTGCCAGCAGCTTAGCGGGCTATCATAGCTACACCTTC | CASSLAGYHSYTF | NA | TRBJ1-2 | TRBV7-9 | once
TGTGCCTGGAGTGTAAGGGGGACTAGCGGGAGGTCCTACAATGAGCAGTTCTTC | CAWSVRGTSGRSYNEQFF | TRBD2 | TRBJ2-1 | TRBV30 | NA
TGTGCCACCAGTGACTTTGACAGGGTAGAACTCTACGAGCAGTACTTC | CATSDFDRVELYEQYF | TRBD1 | TRBJ2-7 | TRBV24-1 | few
TGTGCCAGCAGGGCGGATACCTACGAGCAGTACTTC | CASRADTYEQYF | NA | TRBJ2-7 | TRBV2 | NA
TGTGCCAGCAGTTTAGGAGGGTTTGGAAACACCATATATTTT | CASSLGGFGNTIYF | NA | TRBJ1-3 | TRBV27 | once
TGTGCCAGCAGAGCTGGACAGGGAAAAAACGAAAAACTGTTTTTT | CASRAGQGKNEKLFF | TRBD1 | TRBJ1-4 | TRBV2 | NA
TGTGCCAGCGGACAGTTTAGCTCCTACAATGAGCAGTTCTTC | CASGQFSSYNEQFF | NA | TRBJ2-1 | TRBV2 | NA
TGTGCCAGCAGCTCGGGACTAGCGGCGACGGAGACCCAGTACTTC | CASSSGLAATETQYF | TRBD2 | TRBJ2-5 | TRBV7-9 | NA
TGCGCCAGCAGCCATGACCCGGGACTAGCGGGGGATTACAATGAGCAGTTCTTC | CASSHDPGLAGDYNEQFF | TRBD2 | TRBJ2-1 | TRBV4-1 | NA
TGTGCCAGCAGCCAACAACTAGCGGGGGGATCGTATAGCTCCTACAATGAGCAGTTCTTC | CASSQQLAGGSYSSYNEQFF | TRBD2 | TRBJ2-1 | TRBV3-1/TRBV3-2 | once
TGTGCCAGCAGCTTGCACCCGGGTGCGGAGGGCTACACCTTC | CASSLHPGAEGYTF | NA | TRBJ1-2 | TRBV5-8 | NA
TGTGCCAGCAAGACAGGGGTTGGAAACACCATATATTTT | CASKTGVGNTIYF | TRBD1 | TRBJ1-3 | TRBV6-5 | NA
TGTGCCAGCAGCTTAGGGGGACAAAATTCACCCCTCCACTTT | CASSLGGQNSPLHF | NA | TRBJ1-6 | TRBV13 | NA
TGTGCCAGCAGCCAGGCGAGCGGACAGGCTACCTTTACCTTC | CASSQASGQATFTF | TRBD1 | TRBJ1-2 | TRBV28 | NA
TGTGCCAGCAGTTCCGGGACAGGACGTGAAAAACTGTTTTTT | CASSSGTGREKLFF | TRBD1 | TRBJ1-4 | TRBV6-5 | NA
TGTGCCAGCTCACATTCTGGGGGGGATGAGCAGTTCTTC | CASSHSGGDEQFF | TRBD2 | TRBJ2-1 | TRBV18 | NA
TGTGCCAGCAGCCGGGGACAGGGGGCGGGACACTATGGCTACACCTTC | CASSRGQGAGHYGYTF | TRBD1 | TRBJ1-2 | TRBV6-6 | NA
TGTGCCAGCAGCCGGGGGGACAGGGTCGAGACCCAGTACTTC | CASSRGDRVETQYF | TRBD1 | TRBJ2-5 | TRBV7-3 | NA
TGTGCCAGCAGCAAAACCCCTTCCCTTATACAGGGGGTAAGGGGTGAAAAACTGTTTTTT | CASSKTPSLIQGVRGEKLFF | NA | TRBJ1-4 | TRBV21-1 | NA
TGTGCCAGCAGCTTGGGGACTAGCGGTTACAATGAGCAGTTCTTC | CASSLGTSGYNEQFF | TRBD2 | TRBJ2-1 | TRBV7-9 | once
TGTGCCAGCACCCCGGGTCTAATTTATGGAGATACGCAGTATTTT | CASTPGLIYGDTQYF | NA | TRBJ2-3 | TRBV7-9 | NA
TGTGCCAGCAGGCGACAGGGGGAGACAGATACGCAGTATTTT | CASRRQGETDTQYF | TRBD1 | TRBJ2-3 | TRBV2 | NA
TGTGCCAGCAGTGAAGGGGTAGGGAGCTCCTACGAGCAGTACTTC | CASSEGVGSSYEQYF | NA | TRBJ2-7 | TRBV6-1 | NA
TGCAGCGTTGATCCTAGCGGGACTATCAATGAGCAGTTCTTC | CSVDPSGTINEQFF | TRBD2 | TRBJ2-1 | TRBV29-1 | NA